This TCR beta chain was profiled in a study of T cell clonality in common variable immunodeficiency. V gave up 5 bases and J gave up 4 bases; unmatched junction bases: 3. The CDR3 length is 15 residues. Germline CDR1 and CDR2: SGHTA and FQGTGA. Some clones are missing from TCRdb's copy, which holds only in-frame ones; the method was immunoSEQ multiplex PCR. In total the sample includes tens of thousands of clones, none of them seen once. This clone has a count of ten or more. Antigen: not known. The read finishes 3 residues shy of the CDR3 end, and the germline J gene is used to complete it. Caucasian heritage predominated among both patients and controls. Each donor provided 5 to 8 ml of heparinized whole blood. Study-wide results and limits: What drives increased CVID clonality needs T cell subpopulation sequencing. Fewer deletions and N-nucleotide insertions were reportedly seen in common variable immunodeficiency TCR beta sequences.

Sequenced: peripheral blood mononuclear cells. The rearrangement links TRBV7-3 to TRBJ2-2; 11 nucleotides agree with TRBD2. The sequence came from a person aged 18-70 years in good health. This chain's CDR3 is CASSLGLAATGELFF. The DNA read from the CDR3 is TGTGCCAGCAGCCTGGGACTAGCGGCCACCGGGGAG.